The 29 T cell receptor beta chains presented below share a single source sample, sequenced in a study of molecular identifiers for immune sequencing clone quantification. TCRdb analysed the PCR reads with MiXCR anew, one entry per CDR3 protein. The data contain some 320,000 distinct CDR3 sequences, 20% to 25% of them singletons. The sample consisted of naive CD8+ T cells from blood, with Jurkat cell RNA spiked in. Subset meaning: FACS-sorted CD8+CD4-CCR7+CD45RA+ naive T cells. These receptors all come from a human donor in good health. Some libraries in this study had Jurkat cell RNA spiked in.

This clonotype was seen ten or more times. The chain employs TRBV5-5 and TRBJ1-5; D gene ambiguous. This CDR3 contains 15 residues. V gave up 3 bases and J gave up 0 bases, with 10 bases separating them. CDR1 and CDR2 from the germline V gene are SGHKS and YYEKEE (reference sequence). CDR3 sequence reads: CASSSVDDSNQPQHF. CDR3 nucleotides: TGTGCCAGCAGCTCCGTGGACGATAGCAATCAGCCCCAGCATTTT. Variable domain in full (rest from reference TRBV5-5 and TRBJ1-5): DAGVTQSPTHLIKTRGQQVTLRCSPISGHKSVSWYQQVLGQGPQFIFQYYEKEERGRGNFPDRFSARQFPNYSSELNVNALLLGDSALYLCASSSVDDSNQPQHFGDGTRLSIL.

This clonotype was observed a handful of times. The chain links TRBV4-1 to TRBJ1-3; the match to TRBD1 covers 7 bases. The CDR3 extends over 16 amino acids. With V trimmed by 3 bases and J by 0 bases, 5 bases remained unmatched. The germline V gene has CDR1 MGHRA and CDR2 YSYEKL. The DNA of the CDR3 is TGCGCCAGCAGCCATGAGGGACAGATCTCTGGAAACACCATATATTTT. It is translated as CASSHEGQISGNTIYF.

CDR3 sequence reads: CASGPTGLAGGPYEQYF. The CDR3 DNA sequence: TGTGCCAGCGGCCCCACAGGACTAGCGGGGGGCCCCTACGAGCAGTACTTC. V is TRBV3-1 and J is TRBJ2-7; 14 nucleotides align to TRBD2. The V gene's germline CDR1 is LGHDT and CDR2 YNNKEL (reference sequence). J gave up 2 bases and V 8 bases, and 11 bases lay outside the gene matches. This CDR3 is built from 17 residues.

This clonotype was seen repeatedly, ten times or more. This chain joins TRBV27 and TRBJ1-5; TRBD1 is a possible D gene (6 bases). Trimming removed 4 bases from V and 2 bases from J, with 24 bases in between. The CDR3 is 19 amino acids. CDR1 is MNHEY, CDR2 SMNVEV, per germline (reference sequence). CDR3: CASSSLSPRGISGNQPQHF. CDR3 bases: TGTGCCAGCAGTTCTCTAAGCCCCAGGGGCATCAGTGGCAATCAGCCCCAGCATTTT.

Worth noting for this clonotype: The junction differs from germline at one of its ends, possibly a read error. The genes are TRBV28 and TRBJ2-7, with 7 bases matching TRBD2. The length of the CDR3 is 14 residues. CDR1 is MDHEN and CDR2 is SYDVKM in the germline V gene. CDR3: CASGLEGRAYEQYF. The CDR3 DNA sequence: TGTGCCAGCGGTTTGGAGGGGAGGGCCTACGAGCAGTACTTC. The variable domain in full, completed from reference TRBV28 and TRBJ2-7, reads DVKVTQSSRYLVKRTGEKVFLECVQDMDHENMFWYRQDPGLGLRLIYFSYDVKMKEKGDIPEGYSVSREKKERFSLILESASTNQTSMYLCASGLEGRAYEQYFGPGTRLTVT.

This clonotype was counted at least ten times. The chain has TRBV7-9 and TRBJ1-4, with D maybe TRBD1 (5 bases). There are 14 residues in the CDR3. V was trimmed by 5 bases and J by 3 bases, leaving 10 bases between them. Germline V gives CDR1 SEHNR, CDR2 FQNEAQ (reference sequence). The CDR3 reads CASSHRGSNEKLFF. CDR3 bases: TGTGCCAGCAGCCATAGGGGATCTAATGAAAAACTGTTTTTT.

The J gene is TRBJ2-3, the V gene TRBV20-1, with 7 bases aligning to TRBD2. Trimming took 0 bases from V and 3 from J; bases not matched to a gene: 9. Per the germline V gene, CDR1 is DFQATT and CDR2 is SNEGSKA (reference sequence). The CDR3 loop spans 16 amino acids. CDR3 in DNA: TGCAGTGCTAGAGATCTCCTAGCGGTGATGACAGATACGCAGTATTTT. The encoded protein is CSARDLLAVMTDTQYF.

This clonotype was picked up many times. The rearrangement joins TRBV7-2 to TRBJ2-1; possibly TRBD1 for D (6 bases). The V gene lost 3 bases and the J gene lost 6 bases, with 6 bases spanning the gap. The germline CDR1 and CDR2 sequences are SGHTA and FQGNSA. This CDR3 region has 12 residues. The CDR3 DNA follows: TGTGCCAGCAGCTTCAGGGGCAATGAGCAGTTCTTC. It translates to CASSFRGNEQFF.

In this sample, this clonotype turned up many times. This chain joins TRBV19 and TRBJ2-3; D call uncertain. Looked up from germline, CDR1 is LNHDA and CDR2 is SQIVND (reference sequence). This CDR3 has 13 residues. The V and J ends lost 7 bases and 0 bases respectively, with 8 bases between them. CDR3 in DNA: TGTGCCAGTACGGCCCCTAGCACAGATACGCAGTATTTT. Its translation is CASTAPSTDTQYF.

This clonotype was counted only a few times. The chain recombines TRBV19 with TRBJ2-5, with unresolved D. Trimming cost V 2 bases and J 0 bases, with 7 bases left between them. There are 14 residues in the CDR3. CDR1 is LNHDA, CDR2 SQIVND, per germline (reference sequence). The DNA for the CDR3 is TGTGCCAGTAGTATACCCGAGAACCAAGAGACCCAGTACTTC. Encoded protein: CASSIPENQETQYF. Combining the CDR3 with reference TRBV19 and TRBJ2-5 gives the whole variable domain DGGITQSPKYLFRKEGQNVTLSCEQNLNHDAMYWYRQDPGQGLRLIYYSQIVNDFQKGDIAEGYSVSREKKESFPLTVTSAQKNPTAFYLCASSIPENQETQYFGPGTRLLVL.

This clonotype was found many times. The CDR3 spells CASSPGQENQPQHF. CDR3 nucleotides: TGTGCCAGCAGCCCGGGACAAGAAAATCAGCCCCAGCATTTT. V and J are TRBV5-5 and TRBJ1-5, with D perhaps TRBD1 (6 bases). The CDR3 loop spans 14 amino acids. The germline V gene has CDR1 SGHKS and CDR2 YYEKEE (reference sequence). Trimming shortened V by 4 bases and J by 4 bases, and 12 bases separated the two germline ends.

For this clonotype: A junction end diverges from the germline sequence, so it may reflect a read error. The rearrangement joins TRBV5-6 to TRBJ2-3; the D gene is possibly TRBD2 (6 bases). In germline, CDR1 is SGHDT, CDR2 YYEEEE. This CDR3 has 16 residues. CDR3 in amino acids: CASRPYLGGPTGTQYF. Here the CDR3 DNA reads TGTGCCAGCAGGCCCTATTTGGGGGGACCCACAGGTACGCAGTATTTT. The variable domain in full, completed from reference TRBV5-6 and TRBJ2-3, reads DAGVTQSPTHLIKTRGQQVTLRCSPKSGHDTVSWYQQALGQGPQFIFQYYEEEERQRGNFPDRFSGHQFPNYSSELNVNALLLGDSALYLCASRPYLGGPTGTQYFGPGTRLTVL.

This clonotype occurred many times. The genes are TRBV28 and TRBJ2-2; D gene unclear. The CDR3 totals 15 residues. The germline V gene has CDR1 MDHEN and CDR2 SYDVKM. V dropped 1 base and J dropped 5 bases, with 11 bases sitting between them. The CDR3 is CASSLSMSQTGELFF. CDR3 nucleotide sequence: TGTGCCAGCAGTTTATCAATGTCGCAGACCGGGGAGCTGTTTTTT.

This clonotype has ten or more counts. CDR3 nucleotide sequence: TGCAGCGTTGAACAGGGAAACACTGAAGCTTTCTTT. This codes for CSVEQGNTEAFF. This chain connects TRBV29-1 to TRBJ1-1; D is possibly TRBD1 (5 bases). The CDR3 runs to 12 residues. Trimming stripped 2 bases from V and 2 bases from J, with 6 bases between. The germline V gene has CDR1 SQVTM and CDR2 ANQGSEA. Looking up the rest from reference TRBV29-1 and TRBJ1-1 gives the full variable domain: SAVISQKPSRDICQRGTSLTIQCQVDSQVTMMFWYRQQPGQSLTLIATANQGSEATYESGFVIDKFPISRPNLTFSTLTVSNMSPEDSSIYLCSVEQGNTEAFFGQGTRLTVV.

The chain is built from TRBV3-1 and TRBJ1-1; tentatively, D is TRBD1 (5 bases). CDR1 LGHDT and CDR2 YNNKEL come from the germline V gene (reference sequence). This CDR3 has 16 amino acids. The ends were cut back, 1 base at V and 0 bases at J, with 12 bases in the middle. The CDR3: CASSQVGGAMNTEAFF. The DNA of the CDR3 is TGTGCCAGCAGCCAAGTCGGAGGGGCCATGAACACTGAAGCTTTCTTT.

At least ten counts were recorded for this clonotype. The chain joins TRBV3-1 to TRBJ2-5; no clear D gene. Germline V gene data show CDR1 as LGHDT and CDR2 as YNNKEL (reference sequence). The CDR3 loop spans 13 amino acids. V lost 1 base and J lost 6, with 9 bases in between. CDR3 in DNA: TGTGCCAGCAGCCAAGTTGGGTTTAAGACCCAGTACTTC. Protein product: CASSQVGFKTQYF.

In its sample, this clonotype was seen many times. The J gene is TRBJ1-5, the V gene TRBV11-2; no clear D gene. The germline V and J ends were trimmed by 1 base and 9 bases, with 13 bases remaining between them. The CDR3 loop spans 14 amino acids. CDR1 and CDR2 (germline): SGHAT, FQNNGV. The CDR3 spells CASSLGNSPRPQHF. Written as DNA, the CDR3 is TGTGCCAGCAGCTTAGGCAACAGCCCTCGGCCCCAGCATTTT.

This clonotype showed up just a few times. A single base separates this from a much larger clone, so it may be a read error. The J gene is TRBJ2-2, the V gene TRBV7-2; 13 bases line up with TRBD2. CDR1 is SGHTA and CDR2 is FQGNSA in the germline V gene. The CDR3 sequence is 17 residues long. Here the CDR3 reads CASSFRTSGSGTGELVF. The CDR3 region has the DNA TGTGCCAGCAGCTTTCGGACTAGCGGGAGTGGCACCGGGGAGCTGGTTTTT. The variable domain in full, with the rest retrieved from reference TRBV7-2 and TRBJ2-2, is GAGVSQSPSNKVTEKGKDVELRCDPISGHTALYWYRQSLGQGLEFLIYFQGNSAPDKSGLPSDRFSAERTGGSVSTLTIQRTQQEDSAVYLCASSFRTSGSGTGELVFGEGSRLTVL.

This clonotype occurred many times. The chain uses TRBV7-6 and TRBJ1-1; 8 bases map to TRBD1. Looked up from germline, CDR1 is SGHVS and CDR2 is FNYEAQ. Trimming removed 4 bases from V and 2 bases from J; junction bases left unmatched: 3. The CDR3 is 14 amino acids. CDR3 coding DNA: TGTGCCAGCAGCTCGACAGGGGCTAACACTGAAGCTTTCTTT. It yields the protein CASSSTGANTEAFF.

This clonotype was detected many times. V usage is TRBV30 and J usage is TRBJ2-5; 7 positions match TRBD2. This CDR3 is 14 amino acids long. The V gene end was trimmed by 3 bases and the J gene end by 2 bases; junction bases not matched to a gene: 6. CDR1 GTSNPN and CDR2 SVGIG come from the germline V gene (reference sequence). The CDR3 sequence is CAWSLTSPQETQYF. The CDR3 DNA reads TGTGCCTGGAGCTTGACTAGCCCTCAAGAGACCCAGTACTTC.

As concerns this clonotype: A read error may be the cause here, since a much bigger clone is one base away. The chain employs TRBV20-1 and TRBJ1-5; D is ambiguous. Germline V gene data show CDR1 as DFQATT and CDR2 as SNEGSKA (reference sequence). This CDR3 is built from 12 residues. Here the CDR3 DNA reads TGCATTGCTAGACCTATGGGCCAGCCCCAGCATTTT. Protein product: CIARPMGQPQHF.

This clonotype was recorded at least ten times. The chain is built from TRBV30 and TRBJ2-5, with D possibly matching TRBD2 (7 bases). The CDR3 consists of 15 residues. Germline V gives CDR1 GTSNPN, CDR2 SVGIG (reference sequence). Trimming cost V 4 bases and J 5 bases, with 20 bases left between them. The CDR3 DNA reads TGTGCCTGGACCCCTGGGGGGGGGCCTTTGGAGACCCAGTACTTC. Translated: CAWTPGGGPLETQYF.

This clonotype was detected many times. The chain is built from TRBV20-1 and TRBJ2-7, with TRBD1 matching over 10 bases. The CDR3 consists of 14 residues. V dropped 1 base and J dropped 4; count of bases not matched to a gene: 4. Germline CDR1 DFQATT, CDR2 SNEGSKA (reference sequence). For the CDR3, the DNA is TGCAGTGCTAGAGTGGGGACAGGGGTGTACGAGCAGTACTTC. It encodes CSARVGTGVYEQYF.

This clonotype was seen a few times. J is TRBJ1-1 and V is TRBV13; TRBD1 agrees at 10 bases. Germline V gene lookup returns CDR1 PRHDT and CDR2 FYEKMQ (reference sequence). The ends lost 6 bases at V and 3 bases at J; junction bases unmatched: 4. CDR3 size: 14 residues. CDR3 in DNA: TGTGCCAGCAGTGGGGACAGGGGCGACACTGAAGCTTTCTTT. Translation gives CASSGDRGDTEAFF.

This clonotype was seen at least ten times. The rearrangement joins TRBV5-6 to TRBJ2-7; the D is unclear. Deletions cut 6 bases from V and 0 bases from J, with 13 bases between. The CDR3 runs 14 residues. CDR1 and CDR2 from the germline V gene are SGHDT and YYEEEE. The CDR3, as DNA: TGTGCCAGCACCACGAGTCACTTCTCCTACGAGCAGTACTTC. Translation gives CASTTSHFSYEQYF.

The J gene is TRBJ1-2, the V gene TRBV14; 7 bases align to TRBD1. With 5 bases clipped from V and 5 bases from J, the junction kept 5 bases outside the gene matches. The CDR3 length is 13 residues. CDR1 and CDR2 from the germline V gene are SGHDN and FVKESK. The CDR3 spells CASSYGQEYGYTF. The CDR3 DNA reads as TGTGCCAGCAGCTATGGACAGGAGTATGGCTACACCTTC.

This clonotype was seen at least ten times. V and J are TRBV25-1 and TRBJ2-7; D may match TRBD1 or TRBD2 (5 bases each). The CDR3 runs to 14 residues. The V end lost 0 bases, the J end lost 4 bases, and 10 bases lay between the germline ends. The germline V gene has CDR1 MGHDK and CDR2 SYGVNS. CDR3 amino acids: CASSEYDRGYEQYF. In DNA, the CDR3 is TGTGCCAGCAGTGAATACGACAGAGGGTACGAGCAGTACTTC.

This clonotype was picked up many times. This chain connects TRBV12-3 or TRBV12-4 to TRBJ2-7; D gene uncertain. Trimming removed 1 base at V and 0 bases at J, with 7 bases between. The CDR3 is 14 amino acids. CDR3 in amino acids: CASSLVPSSYEQYF. For the CDR3, the DNA is TGTGCCAGCAGTTTAGTCCCGTCCTCCTACGAGCAGTACTTC.

This clonotype was counted many times. This chain links TRBV28 with TRBJ2-4; 8 positions match TRBD1. Germline V CDR1 and CDR2: MDHEN, SYDVKM. J lost 16 bases, V lost 4 bases, and 18 bases had no gene match. The CDR3 runs to 15 residues. CDR3 loop: CASSSRGTGQPSAYF. CDR3 nucleotide sequence: TGTGCCAGCAGTTCAAGAGGGACAGGACAGCCTAGCGCCTACTTC.